The present TCR beta chain was sequenced within a study of T cell responses to AZD1222 COVID-19 vaccine. Notes on the study in general: Samples come after the peak T cell response, not at day 14. Most donors were white British and more were female, and clonal diversity was possibly underestimated.

With respect to this clone: Its matching antigen is unknown.

The protocol was immunoSEQ multiplex PCR, while the TCRdb copy is restricted to in-frame clones and leaves out a portion. This table has approximately 100,000 clones, over 75% appearing once. This CDR3 is built from 14 residues. CDR1 and CDR2 from the germline V gene are MDHEN and SYDVKM. V was trimmed by 2 bases and J by 9 bases, leaving 14 bases between them. This receptor was identified in an adult in good health. This sequence joins TRBV28 and TRBJ1-5; tentatively, D is TRBD1 (5 bases). Sample: peripheral blood, taken on day 0 of AZD1222 vaccination. As DNA, the CDR3 is TGTGCCAGCAGTTTAGCAGGGCGATTGTTGCCCCAGCATTTT. This translates into CASSLAGRLLPQHF.